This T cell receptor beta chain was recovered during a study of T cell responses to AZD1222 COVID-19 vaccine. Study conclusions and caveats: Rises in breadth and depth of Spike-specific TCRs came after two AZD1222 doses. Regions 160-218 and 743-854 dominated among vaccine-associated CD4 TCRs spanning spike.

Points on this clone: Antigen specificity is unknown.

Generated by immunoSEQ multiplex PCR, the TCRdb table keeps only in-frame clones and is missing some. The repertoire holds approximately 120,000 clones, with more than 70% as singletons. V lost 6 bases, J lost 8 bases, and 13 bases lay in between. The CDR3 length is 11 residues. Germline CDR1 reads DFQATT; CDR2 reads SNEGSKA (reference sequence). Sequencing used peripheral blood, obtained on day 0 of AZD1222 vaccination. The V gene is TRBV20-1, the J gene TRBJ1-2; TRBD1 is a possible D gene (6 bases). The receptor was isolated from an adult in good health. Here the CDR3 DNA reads TGCAGTGCCCCTCTGACAGGCGGCTACACCTTC. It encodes CSAPLTGGYTF.